Listed below are T cell receptor beta chains from one sample, sequenced in a study of graft-versus-host responses after intestinal transplantation. TCRdb's table, derived via immunoSEQ multiplex PCR, lists solely in-frame clones and lacks some. Among 1,500 to 2,000 clones, 38% were seen once, and the ten largest hold approximately 9.4%. This sample comprised alloreactive CD8+ T cells from a mixed lymphocyte reaction culture, obtained before transplantation. Receptor source: a human patient who was an organ donor for intestinal transplantation. The CDR3 runs from the conserved cysteine through the conserved F or W. A D gene is named only where the DNA matches it firmly. Size tells how often a clone was seen (once, few, many) or the class of an expanded clone, and some rows leave it out.

TRBD1	TRBJ2-1	few	TRBV11-3	CASSTRDRAWYEQFF	TGTGCCAGCAGCACCCGGGACAGGGCCTGGTATGAGCAGTTCTTC
-	TRBJ1-1	-	TRBV4-1	CASRVSVVDTEAFF	TGTGCCAGCAGGGTGTCGGTGGTGGACACTGAAGCTTTCTTT
TRBD1	TRBJ1-5	-	TRBV6-9	CASRPGTGGQPQHF	TGTGCCAGCAGGCCCGGGACAGGGGGCCAGCCCCAGCATTTT
-	TRBJ2-7	-	TRBV18	CASSPQPGPRFERYEQYF	TGTGCCAGCTCACCTCAACCGGGCCCTAGGTTCGAAAGATACGAGCAGTACTTC
TRBD1	TRBJ2-7	once	TRBV5-5	CASSQGTGGYEQYF	TGCGCCAGCAGCCAAGGGACAGGGGGCTACGAGCAGTACTTC
-	TRBJ1-1	few	TRBV19	CASSLGPNTEAFF	TGTGCCAGTAGTCTGGGTCCGAACACTGAAGCTTTCTTT
-	TRBJ2-1	few	TRBV6-6	CASRPGSSYNEQFF	TGTGCCAGCAGACCTGGAAGCTCCTACAATGAGCAGTTCTTC
TRBD1	TRBJ2-1	-	TRBV6-6	CASSRTGGVDNEQFF	TGTGCCAGCAGCAGGACAGGGGGAGTGGACAATGAGCAGTTCTTC
TRBD2	TRBJ2-1	few	TRBV6-9	CASSYSTSGGANEQFF	TGTGCCAGCAGTTACTCGACTAGCGGGGGGGCCAATGAGCAGTTCTTC
-	TRBJ2-7	-	TRBV4-1	CASSQDLRQFEYEQYF	TGCGCCAGCAGCCAAGATTTGAGACAGTTCGAGTACGAGCAGTACTTC
-	TRBJ1-3	-	TRBV30	CAWATDETGNTIYF	TGTGCCTGGGCGACGGACGAAACTGGAAACACCATATATTTT
-	TRBJ2-1	-	TRBV13	CASSPGPNEQFF	TGTGCCAGCAGCCCGGGGCCGAATGAGCAGTTCTTC
TRBD1	TRBJ2-1	-	TRBV10-3	CATSGTGYNEQFF	TGTGCCACCTCCGGGACAGGGTACAATGAGCAGTTCTTC
-	TRBJ2-7	-	TRBV4-2	CASSLVGSYEQYF	TGTGCCAGCAGCTTGGTAGGGAGCTACGAGCAGTACTTC
TRBD1	TRBJ1-3	-	TRBV4-1	CASSLGQAGNTIYF	TGCGCCAGCAGCCTCGGACAGGCTGGAAACACCATATATTTT
-	TRBJ2-3	-	TRBV9	CASSVGGGSTDTQYF	TGTGCCAGCAGCGTAGGTGGGGGAAGCACAGATACGCAGTATTTT
-	TRBJ1-4	-	TRBV2	CASSEAAGGIYEKLFF	TGTGCCAGCAGTGAAGCTGCCGGGGGCATCTATGAAAAACTGTTTTTT
-	TRBJ1-1	-	TRBV27	CASSLGRGNTEAFF	TGTGCCAGCAGTTTAGGAAGAGGCAACACTGAAGCTTTCTTT
-	TRBJ2-1	-	TRBV10-2	CASSESVSEQFF	TGCGCCAGCAGTGAATCGGTCAGCGAGCAGTTCTTC
TRBD1	TRBJ1-5	-	TRBV9	CASSVVGGQGGNQPQHF	TGTGCCAGCAGCGTAGTAGGGGGACAGGGGGGGAATCAGCCCCAGCATTTT
TRBD1	TRBJ2-7	medium-sized	TRBV27	CASSSPGTGRYEQYF	TGTGCCAGCAGTTCCCCCGGGACAGGGCGGTACGAGCAGTACTTC
-	TRBJ2-1	few	TRBV4-3	CASSQDRGFYNEQFF	TGCGCCAGCAGCCAAGATCGTGGGTTCTACAATGAGCAGTTCTTC
-	TRBJ1-3	-	TRBV15	CATSRGVQDHSGNTIYF	TGTGCCACCAGCAGAGGGGTGCAGGACCACTCTGGAAACACCATATATTTT
-	TRBJ1-3	-	TRBV11-2	CASSGKTGGTGNTIYF	TGTGCCAGCAGCGGAAAGACAGGCGGAACTGGAAACACCATATATTTT
TRBD2	TRBJ2-7	-	TRBV4-2	CASSQDLPGDYYEQYF	TGTGCCAGCAGCCAAGATTTGCCGGGGGACTACTACGAGCAGTACTTC
-	TRBJ2-7	-	TRBV4-1	CASSQDRQMGAYEQYF	TGCGCCAGCAGCCAAGATCGTCAAATGGGAGCCTACGAGCAGTACTTC
-	TRBJ2-7	-	TRBV6-9	CASSYEGYEQYF	TGTGCCAGCAGTTACGAAGGTTACGAGCAGTACTTC
-	TRBJ2-6	-	TRBV19	CASSIDGIGRCSGANVLTF	TGTGCCAGTAGTATAGACGGTATCGGCCGTTGTTCTGGGGCCAACGTCCTGACTTTC
-	TRBJ1-1	-	TRBV7-8	CASSLMRGGTEAFF	TGTGCCAGCAGCTTAATGAGGGGAGGCACTGAAGCTTTCTTT
TRBD2	TRBJ2-7	-	TRBV10-3	CASSPPAGGYEQYF	TGTGCCAGCAGCCCACCGGCGGGGGGTTACGAGCAGTACTTC
-	TRBJ2-7	-	TRBV6-9	CASTDGGIPYEQYF	TGTGCCAGCACCGATGGGGGGATTCCCTACGAGCAGTACTTC
-	TRBJ2-7	large	TRBV7-9	CASSLQGYEQYF	TGTGCCAGCAGCTTACAGGGGTACGAGCAGTACTTC
-	TRBJ2-7	-	TRBV29-1	CSVEDQGEDEQYF	TGCAGCGTTGAAGATCAGGGGGAGGACGAGCAGTACTTC
-	TRBJ2-3	large	TRBV7-9	CASSPLGEVSTDTQYF	TGTGCCAGCAGCCCCCTGGGAGAAGTGAGCACAGATACGCAGTATTTT
-	TRBJ1-1	-	TRBV5-1	CASSFRYGVNTEAFF	TGCGCCAGCAGCTTTAGATACGGGGTTAACACTGAAGCTTTCTTT